This entry concerns a single TCR beta chain. Its antigen is currently unknown. The source of the sample is a study of cytomegalovirus exposure and HLA in healthy donors. Study summary: The same platform used for the approximately 670 first-cohort repertoires was also used for the 120 validation repertoires, as a later analysis reported.

Here immunoSEQ multiplex PCR was the method, and the copy in TCRdb shows in-frame clones only, minus some. The sample has approximately 210,000 clones, around 86% seen once; the top ten hold 1.4% to 1.5%. Looked up from germline, CDR1 is SEHNR and CDR2 is FQNEAQ (reference sequence). Between the trimmed V and J ends, which lost 1 base and 0 bases, there was a span of 18 bases. CDR3 length: 18 residues. General observations from the study: Subsequent analysis found a tendency for first-cohort TCR clusters to co-occur within the 100 to 150 validation repertoires. TCR beta chains numbering 164 were designated cytomegalovirus-associated.

The J gene is TRBJ1-1, the V gene TRBV7-9; D not resolved. This receptor was taken from a woman aged 18-29 years in good health and CMV-seronegative. The sequencing input was PBMCs. In DNA form, the CDR3 reads TGTGCCAGCAGCTTAGTAGCCTATAAAGGCAGACTGAACACTGAAGCTTTCTTT. It encodes CASSLVAYKGRLNTEAFF.